This TCR beta chain was profiled in a study of cytomegalovirus exposure and HLA in healthy donors. Findings and limits, study-wide: A missense variant in DCLRE1C was later tied to TCR beta V- and J-gene trimming.

Germline V lookup: CDR1 SGHTA, CDR2 FQGNSA. The V and J ends lost 6 bases and 4 bases, in that order; junction bases with no gene match: 17. The CDR3 is 17 amino acids. It was with 60 Vbeta and 13 Jbeta primers that the PCR ran. The table came from immunoSEQ multiplex PCR; TCRdb's copy has only in-frame clones and leaves some out. The table includes 130,000 or so clones, 80% detected once. A note on this clone: The antigen is not known.

Sequencing was done on a sample of PBMCs. This clonotype was obtained from a man under 40 in good health and CMV-seronegative. The V gene is TRBV7-2, the J gene TRBJ2-5; 7 nucleotides line up with TRBD1. CDR3 bases: TGTGCCAGCAGGTCGGAGTTGGGGGACAGAAGAGGAGAGACCCAGTACTTC. This gives the protein CASRSELGDRRGETQYF.